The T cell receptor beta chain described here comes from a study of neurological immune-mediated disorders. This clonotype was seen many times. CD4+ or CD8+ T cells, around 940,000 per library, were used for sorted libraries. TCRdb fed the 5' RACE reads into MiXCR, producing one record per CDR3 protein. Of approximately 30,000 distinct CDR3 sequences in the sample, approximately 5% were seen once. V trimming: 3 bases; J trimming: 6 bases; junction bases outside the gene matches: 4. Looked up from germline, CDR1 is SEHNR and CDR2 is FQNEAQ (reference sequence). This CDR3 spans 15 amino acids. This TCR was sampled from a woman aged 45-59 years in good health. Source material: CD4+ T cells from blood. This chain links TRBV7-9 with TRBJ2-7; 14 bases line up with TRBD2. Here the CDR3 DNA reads TGTGCCAGCAGCTTGGGGGGACTAGCGGGAGCCGAGCAGTACTTC. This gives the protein CASSLGGLAGAEQYF.